This is a list of T cell receptor beta chains from one sample in a study of blood T cells in healthy people across ages. TCRdb processed the 5' RACE reads anew with MiXCR; each CDR3 protein has one entry. The data contain approximately 730,000 distinct CDR3 sequences, less than 70% of them singletons. Material: blood. The receptors here all came from a man of 80 years or more in good health. The CDR3 runs from the conserved cysteine through the conserved F or W. The D gene is left open where the match is weak. Part of the rows lack a size; the others show once, few, many or a class for expanded clones.

v_call	clone_size	j_call	d_call	cdr3_nt	cdr3_aa
TRBV11-1	.	TRBJ1-1	.	TGTGCCAGCAGCTTAATCGTTTCGACGAAGACGGCTTTCTTT	CASSLIVSTKTAFF
TRBV5-5	.	TRBJ1-6	.	TGTGCCAGCAGTTCCACACGGAATAATTCACCCCTCCACTTT	CASSSTRNNSPLHF
TRBV10-3	.	TRBJ1-6	.	TGTGCCATCAGTGAAGGCACCAGCTCCTATAATTCACCCCTCCACTTT	CAISEGTSSYNSPLHF
TRBV7-3	once	TRBJ2-7	.	TGTGCCAGCAGCGGGGGGCCAGACTACGAGCAGTACTTC	CASSGGPDYEQYF
TRBV20-1	.	TRBJ2-7	.	TGCAGTGCCCCGTCAGGACTCCATTCCTACGAGCAGTACTTC	CSAPSGLHSYEQYF
TRBV5-1	.	TRBJ2-5	TRBD1	TGCGCCAGCAGCTTGTCTCTAGGGACAGGGAAGGAGACCCAGTACTTC	CASSLSLGTGKETQYF
TRBV2	.	TRBJ1-4	.	TGTGCCAGCAGTGAGACAACAGCAACTAATGAAAAACTGTTTTTT	CASSETTATNEKLFF
TRBV29-1	.	TRBJ1-2	.	TGCAGCATTGAAGAAGGGGGAAGAGCTAACTATGGCTACACCTTC	CSIEEGGRANYGYTF
TRBV28	few	TRBJ2-6	.	TGTGCCAGCAGTTTAAAGGGTGCCGCCAACGTCCTGACTTTC	CASSLKGAANVLTF
TRBV29-1	.	TRBJ1-2	TRBD1	TGCAGCGTTACCATAGGACAGGAGGGGTATGGCTACACCTTC	CSVTIGQEGYGYTF
TRBV11-2	.	TRBJ2-7	.	TGTGCCAGCAGCTTGGCGGGGCAGCCTGCCTACAATGAGCAGTACTTC	CASSLAGQPAYNEQYF
TRBV7-2	.	TRBJ2-5	TRBD2	TGTGCCAGCAGCTTAGTCGGGACTAGCGGGAGCAGGCAGACCCAGTACTTC	CASSLVGTSGSRQTQYF
TRBV12-3/TRBV12-4	few	TRBJ2-4	TRBD2	TGTGCCAGCAGTGCGATGGGAGGGAGTCGGGACATTCAGTACTTC	CASSAMGGSRDIQYF
TRBV6-1	.	TRBJ2-3	.	TGTGCCAGCATCGCAAAACGGCTGAGCACAGATACGCAGTATTTT	CASIAKRLSTDTQYF
TRBV6-1	few	TRBJ2-4	.	TGTGCCAGCCGAGCCTGGGGGCTAGAGCAGTACTTC	CASRAWGLEQYF
TRBV4-2	few	TRBJ2-5	TRBD1	TGTGCCAGCAGCCAAGAGAGGGGACAGGGAGTGTCGGAGACCCAGTACTTC	CASSQERGQGVSETQYF
TRBV20-1	.	TRBJ1-2	.	TGCAGTGCTAGAGATTTCAGGGAAAACTATGGCTACACCTTC	CSARDFRENYGYTF
TRBV11-2	.	TRBJ2-1	.	TGTGCCAGCAGGGGCGGCGAGGAGCAGTTCTTC	CASRGGEEQFF
TRBV28	few	TRBJ2-5	TRBD1	TGTGCCAGCAGGACCTCAGGGGGCCAAGAGACCCAGTACTTC	CASRTSGGQETQYF
TRBV27	few	TRBJ1-1	TRBD1	TGTGCCAGCAGTTTGGACCGGGACAGGGGTGAAGCTTTCTTT	CASSLDRDRGEAFF
TRBV18	.	TRBJ2-7	.	TGTGCCAGCTCAGTGCCGGGGAGCGAGCAGTACTTC	CASSVPGSEQYF
TRBV20-1	.	TRBJ2-3	.	TGCAGTGCTAGCTGGTGGCCTAACGGGGCTCAGAGCACAGATACGCAGTATTTT	CSASWWPNGAQSTDTQYF
TRBV6-2/TRBV6-3	few	TRBJ1-2	TRBD1	TGTGCCAGCAGTTACTGGGACAGGGAGTTCTATGGCTACACCTTC	CASSYWDREFYGYTF
TRBV6-6	once	TRBJ2-7	TRBD2	TGTGCCAGCAGTTACTCAGGCGGGAGGGCCTCCTACGAGCAGTACTTC	CASSYSGGRASYEQYF
TRBV10-3	few	TRBJ2-7	.	TGTGCCATCAGGGGGGAGAAGGACTACGAGCAGTACTTC	CAIRGEKDYEQYF
TRBV21-1	.	TRBJ2-1	.	TGTGCCAGCAGCCATGGAGCGGGATCGGCCTACAATGAGCAGTTCTTC	CASSHGAGSAYNEQFF
TRBV18	.	TRBJ2-7	TRBD1	TGTGCCAGCTCACCGGCACAGGGGGCCTACGAGCAGTACTTC	CASSPAQGAYEQYF
TRBV10-3	.	TRBJ2-2	.	TGTGCCATCAGCCCCGGGGGTCGTCCGATTCCGGGGACCGGGGAGCTGTTTTTT	CAISPGGRPIPGTGELFF
TRBV20-1	.	TRBJ1-1	.	TGCAGTGCTAGCTTGGACGGTGAAGCTTTCTTT	CSASLDGEAFF
TRBV18	once	TRBJ2-6	TRBD1	TGTGCCAGCTCCCAGACAGGGCCTCCTGGGGCCAACGTCCTGACTTTC	CASSQTGPPGANVLTF
TRBV6-1	.	TRBJ2-5	TRBD1	TGTGCCAGCAGTGTTGACAGGGTCGGCCAAGAGACCCAGTACTTC	CASSVDRVGQETQYF
TRBV7-2	.	TRBJ2-7	TRBD2	TGTGCCAGCAGCTTAGGCTCCTTAGCGGGAGGGCGGAACGAGCAGTACTTC	CASSLGSLAGGRNEQYF
TRBV6-5	few	TRBJ2-3	TRBD2	TGTGCCAGCACCCTTAAACCGGGAGGGCTAGATACGCAGTATTTT	CASTLKPGGLDTQYF
TRBV29-1	medium-sized	TRBJ2-7	TRBD2	TGCAGCGTCCTCGGACTAGCGGGAATCTACGAGCAGTACTTC	CSVLGLAGIYEQYF
TRBV29-1	.	TRBJ2-2	TRBD1	TGCAGCGCTGGGACAGTCCTGAACACCGGGGAGCTGTTTTTT	CSAGTVLNTGELFF
TRBV7-2	.	TRBJ2-7	TRBD1	TGTGCCAGCAGCCAGCGACAGGGGGCTTACGAGCAGTACTTC	CASSQRQGAYEQYF
TRBV20-1	.	TRBJ2-1	TRBD2	TGCAGTGCTTCCGGGGCTAGCGGGACCAACAATGAGCAGTTCTTC	CSASGASGTNNEQFF
TRBV7-9	.	TRBJ2-1	.	TGTGCCAGCAGCCCACTATGGGCCGACAATGAGCAGTTCTTC	CASSPLWADNEQFF
TRBV10-2	.	TRBJ1-2	.	TGCGCCAGCAGCGGGAACACAGGGCGGTATGGCTACACCTTC	CASSGNTGRYGYTF
TRBV6-1	.	TRBJ2-7	.	TGTGCCAGCAGTGAAGCGGGGACGGTCGCCTACGAGCAGTACTTC	CASSEAGTVAYEQYF
TRBV7-6	few	TRBJ2-6	TRBD2	TGTGCCAGCAGCTTAGTCTTGGGGGGGTCTGGGGCCAACGTCCTGACTTTC	CASSLVLGGSGANVLTF
TRBV5-1	.	TRBJ2-2	TRBD1	TGCGCCAGCAGCTTGGGATCCGACAGGGTGGACGGGGAGCTGTTTTTT	CASSLGSDRVDGELFF
TRBV3-1	.	TRBJ1-6	.	TGTGCCAGCAGTCCTCTAGCAGGGAGAAATTCACCCCTCCACTTT	CASSPLAGRNSPLHF
TRBV6-2/TRBV6-3	.	TRBJ2-7	.	TGTGCCAGCAGTTACTGGGGTATCGTCTACGAGCAGTACTTC	CASSYWGIVYEQYF
TRBV20-1	.	TRBJ1-6	.	TGCAGTGCTCCTAGGGGGGGGGACTCACCCCTCCACTTT	CSAPRGGDSPLHF
TRBV11-1	.	TRBJ2-5	.	TGTGCCAGCAGCTTAGTAGTGGGCGGCCAAGAGACCCAGTACTTC	CASSLVVGGQETQYF
TRBV20-1	few	TRBJ2-7	.	TGCAGTGCTAGATTTGAGGGACTCCTGGGCGAGCAGTACTTC	CSARFEGLLGEQYF
TRBV15	.	TRBJ2-5	.	TGTGCCACCAGCAGAGATAGTCCCGGGGATGAGACCCAGTACTTC	CATSRDSPGDETQYF
TRBV20-1	.	TRBJ2-3	TRBD2	TGCAGTGCTAGCGGACTAGTAAGCACAGATACGCAGTATTTT	CSASGLVSTDTQYF
TRBV5-6	once	TRBJ2-7	.	TGTGCCAGCAGCTACTACTGGGCCGTTTACGAGCAGTACTTC	CASSYYWAVYEQYF
TRBV20-1	.	TRBJ2-3	.	TGCAATGCCAGATTCCCCGTGACAGATACGCAGTATTTT	CNARFPVTDTQYF
TRBV7-9	.	TRBJ2-1	TRBD2	TGTGCCAGCACCAGGACTAGCGGTACCTCCTACAATGAGCAGTTCTTC	CASTRTSGTSYNEQFF